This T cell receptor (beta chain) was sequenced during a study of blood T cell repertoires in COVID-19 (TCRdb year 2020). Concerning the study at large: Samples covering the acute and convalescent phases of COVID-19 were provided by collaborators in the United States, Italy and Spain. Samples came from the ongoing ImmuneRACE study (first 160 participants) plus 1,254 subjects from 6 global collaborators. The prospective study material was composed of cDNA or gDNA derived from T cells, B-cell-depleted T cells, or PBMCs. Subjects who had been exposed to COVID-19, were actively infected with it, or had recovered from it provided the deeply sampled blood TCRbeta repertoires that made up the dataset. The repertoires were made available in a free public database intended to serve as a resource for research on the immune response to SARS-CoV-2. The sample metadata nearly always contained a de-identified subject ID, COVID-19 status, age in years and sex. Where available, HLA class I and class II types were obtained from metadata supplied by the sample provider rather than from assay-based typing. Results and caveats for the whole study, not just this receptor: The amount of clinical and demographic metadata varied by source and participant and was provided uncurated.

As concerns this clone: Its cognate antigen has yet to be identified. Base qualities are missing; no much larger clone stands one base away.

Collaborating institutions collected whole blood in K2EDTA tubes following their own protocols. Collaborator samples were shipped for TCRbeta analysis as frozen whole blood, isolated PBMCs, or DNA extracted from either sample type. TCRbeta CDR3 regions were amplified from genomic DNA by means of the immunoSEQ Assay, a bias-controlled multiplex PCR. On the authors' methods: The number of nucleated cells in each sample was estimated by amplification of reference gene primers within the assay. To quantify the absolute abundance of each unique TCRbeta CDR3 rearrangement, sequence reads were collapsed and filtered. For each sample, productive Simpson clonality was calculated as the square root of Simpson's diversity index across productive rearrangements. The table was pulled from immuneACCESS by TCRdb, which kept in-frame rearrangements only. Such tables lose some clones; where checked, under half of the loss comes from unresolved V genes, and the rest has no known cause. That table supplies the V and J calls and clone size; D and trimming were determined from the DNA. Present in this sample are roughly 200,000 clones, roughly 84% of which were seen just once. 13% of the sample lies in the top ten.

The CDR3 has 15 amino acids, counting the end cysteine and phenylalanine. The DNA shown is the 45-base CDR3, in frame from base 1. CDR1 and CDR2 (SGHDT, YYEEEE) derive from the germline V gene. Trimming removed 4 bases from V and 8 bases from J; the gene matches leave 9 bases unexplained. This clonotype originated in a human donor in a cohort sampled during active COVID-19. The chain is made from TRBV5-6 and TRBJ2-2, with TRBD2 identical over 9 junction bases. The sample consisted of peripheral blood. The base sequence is TGTGCCAGCAGCCGAGGGACTAGCACGGCGGGGGAGCTGTTTTTT. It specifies CASSRGTSTAGELFF. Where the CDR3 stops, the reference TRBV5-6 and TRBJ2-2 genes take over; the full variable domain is DAGVTQSPTHLIKTRGQQVTLRCSPKSGHDTVSWYQQALGQGPQFIFQYYEEEERQRGNFPDRFSGHQFPNYSSELNVNALLLGDSALYLCASSRGTSTAGELFFGEGSRLTVL.